The clone carrying this T cell receptor (beta chain) occurred once. The protocol was immunoSEQ multiplex PCR, while the TCRdb copy is restricted to in-frame clones and leaves out a portion. The repertoire includes more than 300,000 clones, around four fifths of them detected once, and under 2.5% sits in the top ten. This record belongs to a study of Ad26.COV2.S vaccination and SARS-CoV-2 variants. Across the whole study: Participants got Ad26.COV2.S intramuscularly, once or twice 56 days apart.

The length of the CDR3 is 16 residues. V trimming: 2 bases; J trimming: 6 bases; junction bases outside the gene matches: 7. In germline, CDR1 is SGHKS, CDR2 YYEKEE (reference sequence). Noted treatment: about 20 received Ad26.COV2.S at low or high dose, single or two shots; a few received placebo; per-sample allocation not given. All samples were drawn on day 63, counting from the first vaccine or placebo injection. An adult donor aged 18-55 years was enrolled in Boston. Vaccination employed an Ad26 vector expressing the Wuhan-strain SARS-CoV-2 spike. The sequence derives from a person between 18 and 65 years old who received the Ad26.COV2.S COVID-19 vaccine or a placebo. The sample in question was peripheral blood, obtained in a trial of Ad26.COV2.S vaccine versus placebo. This chain links TRBV5-5 with TRBJ1-5, with 11 bases fitting TRBD1. CDR3 residues: CASSLHTGTGGQPQHF. CDR3 bases: TGTGCCAGCAGCTTACACACCGGGACAGGGGGTCAGCCCCAGCATTTT.